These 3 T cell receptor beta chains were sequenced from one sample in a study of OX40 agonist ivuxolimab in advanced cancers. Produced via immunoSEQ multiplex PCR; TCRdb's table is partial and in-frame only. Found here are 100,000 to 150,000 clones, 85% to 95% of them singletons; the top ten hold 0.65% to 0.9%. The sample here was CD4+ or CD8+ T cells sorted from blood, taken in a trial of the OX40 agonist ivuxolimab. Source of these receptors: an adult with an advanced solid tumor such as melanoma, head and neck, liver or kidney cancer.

CDR3 nucleotides: TGTGCCAGCAGCTTGGGACCCCCTGGGGCCAACGTCCTGACTTTC. Its protein is CASSLGPPGANVLTF. The chain couples TRBV5-5 to TRBJ2-6; D not certain. V gave up 0 bases and J gave up 2 bases, with 6 bases separating them. The CDR3 totals 15 residues. Germline CDR1 reads SGHKS; CDR2 reads YYEKEE (reference sequence).

CDR3: CASGTTGTEAFF. The DNA of the CDR3 is TGTGCCTCGGGGACGACAGGGACTGAAGCTTTCTTT. The chain joins TRBV30 to TRBJ1-1, with 7 bases aligning to TRBD1. The CDR3 contains 12 residues. Losses at the gene ends were 7 bases for V and 5 bases for J; bases not matched to a gene: 7. CDR1 and CDR2 (germline): GTSNPN, SVGIG (reference sequence).

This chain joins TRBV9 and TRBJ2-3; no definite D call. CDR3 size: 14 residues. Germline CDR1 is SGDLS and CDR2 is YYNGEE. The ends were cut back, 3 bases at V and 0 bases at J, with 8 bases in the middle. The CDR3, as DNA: TGTGCCAGCAGCGGGAATACTAGCACAGATACGCAGTATTTT. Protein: CASSGNTSTDTQYF. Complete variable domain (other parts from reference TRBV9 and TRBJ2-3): DSGVTQTPKHLITATGQRVTLRCSPRSGDLSVYWYQQSLDQGLQFLIQYYNGEERAKGNILERFSAQQFPDLHSELNLSSLELGDSALYFCASSGNTSTDTQYFGPGTRLTVL.